This is a list of T cell receptor beta chains from one sample in a study of T cell responses to AZD1222 COVID-19 vaccine. Clones were sequenced by immunoSEQ multiplex PCR, and TCRdb holds only the in-frame ones, with some missing. The data show 100,000 to 150,000 clones, with around nine tenths seen just once and approximately 3% held by the top ten. The input for sequencing was peripheral blood, taken on day 0 of AZD1222 vaccination. The receptors come from an adult in good health. Each CDR3 is given with its conserved first and last residue. The order of the fields is clone size, V gene, D gene, J gene, CDR3 DNA, CDR3 protein. A D gene is named only where the DNA matches it firmly. Not every row has a clone size; where given, it reads once, few, many or a size class.

size: -; V: TRBV6-4; D: -; J: TRBJ2-5; DNA: TGTGCCAGCAGATCAGATGGACCAAACCAAGAGACCCAGTACTTC; CDR3: CASRSDGPNQETQYF
size: -; V: TRBV5-4; D: TRBD2; J: TRBJ2-7; DNA: TGTGCCAGCGCATTGGGGACGGGAGGCTCCTACGAGCAGTACTTC; CDR3: CASALGTGGSYEQYF
size: -; V: TRBV7-9; D: TRBD1; J: TRBJ2-5; DNA: TGTGCCAGCAGCCCTACAGGGGGCTTCCAAGAGACCCAGTACTTC; CDR3: CASSPTGGFQETQYF
size: -; V: TRBV5-1; D: -; J: TRBJ2-5; DNA: TGCGCCAGCAGCTTGGCCCCTGACAGACTACAAGAGACCCAGTACTTC; CDR3: CASSLAPDRLQETQYF
size: -; V: TRBV3-1/TRBV3-2; D: TRBD2; J: TRBJ2-1; DNA: TGTGCCAGCAGCCCCGGGACTAGCGGGAGCAATGAGCAGTTCTTC; CDR3: CASSPGTSGSNEQFF
size: -; V: TRBV6-5; D: -; J: TRBJ1-6; DNA: TGTGCCAGCCGGCCGGGATCCTATAATTCACCCCTCCACTTT; CDR3: CASRPGSYNSPLHF
size: -; V: TRBV6-5; D: -; J: TRBJ2-2; DNA: TGTGCCAGCAGTTACAATTTAGCCGGGGAGCTGTTTTTT; CDR3: CASSYNLAGELFF
size: -; V: TRBV29-1; D: TRBD2; J: TRBJ2-7; DNA: TGCAGCGTCGTGGAGCGGGGCTCCTACGAGCAGTACTTC; CDR3: CSVVERGSYEQYF
size: -; V: TRBV5-6; D: -; J: TRBJ1-2; DNA: TGTGCCAGCACCTTTCTTGGCAGTGGCTACACCTTC; CDR3: CASTFLGSGYTF
size: -; V: TRBV5-1; D: -; J: TRBJ2-3; DNA: TGCGCCAGCAGCTCGGTGGGGGCTAGCACAGATACGCAGTATTTT; CDR3: CASSSVGASTDTQYF
size: -; V: TRBV27; D: -; J: TRBJ1-1; DNA: TGTGCCAGCAGTTCCGTGGGCACTGAAGCTTTCTTT; CDR3: CASSSVGTEAFF
size: -; V: TRBV27; D: -; J: TRBJ2-1; DNA: TGTGCCAGCAGTTTCGGGATATCGAATGAGCAGTTCTTC; CDR3: CASSFGISNEQFF
size: -; V: TRBV11-3; D: -; J: TRBJ1-3; DNA: TGTGCCAGCAGCTTATCAGGGGCCGGAAACACCATATATTTT; CDR3: CASSLSGAGNTIYF
size: -; V: TRBV7-6; D: -; J: TRBJ2-4; DNA: TGTGCCAGCAGCCCGGGCCCCATTAGCGGCGGAAACATTCAGTACTTC; CDR3: CASSPGPISGGNIQYF
size: -; V: TRBV6-2/TRBV6-3; D: -; J: TRBJ2-1; DNA: TGTGCCAGCAGTCTGGACAGAAATGAGCAGTTCTTC; CDR3: CASSLDRNEQFF
size: -; V: TRBV2; D: -; J: TRBJ1-1; DNA: TGTGCCAGCAGTGACGGGGGGACAAAAGCTTTCTTT; CDR3: CASSDGGTKAFF
size: once; V: TRBV6-1; D: -; J: TRBJ1-5; DNA: TGTGCCAGCAGTGATAGGAGGCTCAATCAGCCCCAGCATTTT; CDR3: CASSDRRLNQPQHF
size: once; V: TRBV5-1; D: -; J: TRBJ2-7; DNA: TGCGCCAGCAGCTGGGGGGTTAGCGGCCTGTCCTACGAGCAGTACTTC; CDR3: CASSWGVSGLSYEQYF
size: -; V: TRBV29-1; D: -; J: TRBJ1-2; DNA: TGCAGCGTTGACCGCGGGGTGCTAGGCTACACCTTC; CDR3: CSVDRGVLGYTF
size: -; V: TRBV30; D: TRBD1; J: TRBJ1-6; DNA: TGTGCCTGGACCACCCCGGGACAGGGGAATTCACCCCTCCACTTT; CDR3: CAWTTPGQGNSPLHF
size: -; V: TRBV2; D: -; J: TRBJ2-7; DNA: TGTGCCAGCAGTGCAAGAGCGCAGCAGTACTTC; CDR3: CASSARAQQYF
size: -; V: TRBV7-2; D: -; J: TRBJ2-7; DNA: TGTGCCAGCAGCGCCCAGGCTAATTACGAGCAGTACTTC; CDR3: CASSAQANYEQYF
size: -; V: TRBV27; D: -; J: TRBJ1-5; DNA: TGTGCCAGTAGGGGGATTAGCAATCAGCCCCAGCATTTT; CDR3: CASRGISNQPQHF
size: -; V: TRBV4-1; D: -; J: TRBJ1-5; DNA: TGCGCCAGCAGCCAAGTGGTAGTTTTGGGGAGCAATCAGCCCCAGCATTTT; CDR3: CASSQVVVLGSNQPQHF